This passage covers 14 T cell receptor beta chains from one sample sequenced in a study of T cells after yellow fever vaccination. TCRdb recomputed calls from the 5' RACE reads with MiXCR, one row per CDR3 protein. The sample records hundreds of thousands of distinct CDR3 sequences, around 20% being singletons. The source was PBMCs, collected before the yellow fever booster vaccination. The receptors here all came from a man aged 18 to 30 who received the YFV17D yellow fever vaccine.

The chain is built from TRBV4-1 and TRBJ2-7; the D gene is possibly TRBD2 (6 bases). CDR1 is MGHRA, CDR2 YSYEKL, per germline. Trimming shortened V by 4 bases and J by 4 bases, and 11 bases separated the two germline ends. CDR3 size: 13 residues. The CDR3 region is CASSRVAGYEQYV. CDR3 coding DNA: TGCGCCAGCAGCCGAGTGGCGGGGTACGAGCAGTACGTC.

This clonotype appeared a few times. This chain uses TRBV7-8 with TRBJ1-5; 9 bases match TRBD1. The V gene end was trimmed by 10 bases and the J gene end by 4 bases; junction bases not matched to a gene: 14. CDR1 and CDR2 (germline): SGHVS, FQNEAQ. The CDR3 spans 16 residues. The CDR3 spells CATTIGTGYINQPQHF. The CDR3 DNA reads as TGTGCCACCACAATAGGGACAGGGTATATTAATCAGCCCCAGCATTTT.

This clonotype was seen a few times. The CDR3 DNA is TGTGCCAGCAGCTTATCGTCCTATGCCGGGGAGCTGTTTTTT. This translates into CASSLSSYAGELFF. This chain connects TRBV7-9 to TRBJ2-2, with D unclear. The CDR3 runs 14 residues. The V end was cut by 2 bases, the J end by 6 bases, with 10 bases between. Germline V CDR1 and CDR2: SEHNR, FQNEAQ (reference sequence). Looking up the rest from reference TRBV7-9 and TRBJ2-2 gives the full variable domain: DTGVSQNPRHKITKRGQNVTFRCDPISEHNRLYWYRQTLGQGPEFLTYFQNEAQLEKSRLLSDRFSAERPKGSFSTLEIQRTEQGDSAMYLCASSLSSYAGELFFGEGSRLTVL.

The chain joins TRBV29-1 to TRBJ2-5; perhaps TRBD1 as D (6 bases). V shed 3 bases and J shed 5 bases, with 16 bases lying between them. This CDR3 region has 14 residues. The germline V gene has CDR1 SQVTM and CDR2 ANQGSEA. The CDR3 reads CSVDQQGTGETQYF. Here the CDR3 DNA reads TGCAGCGTTGACCAACAGGGTACGGGGGAGACCCAGTACTTC.

V and J are TRBV12-3 or TRBV12-4 and TRBJ1-1; D unresolved. The V gene lost 6 bases and the J gene lost 0 bases, with 11 bases spanning the gap. The CDR3 runs to 14 residues. CDR3: CASSSEYMNTEAFF. DNA for the CDR3: TGTGCCAGCAGCTCGGAGTACATGAACACTGAAGCTTTCTTT.

This clonotype was detected once. V usage is TRBV5-1 and J usage is TRBJ2-2, with D unclear. V lost 0 bases to trimming and J lost 3 bases, with 15 bases between them. The CDR3 length is 17 residues. CDR1 and CDR2 from the germline V gene are SGHRS and YFSETQ. This CDR3 is CASSLGLRIYYTGELFF. The CDR3 nucleotides are TGCGCCAGCAGCTTGGGGCTCAGGATCTATTACACCGGGGAGCTGTTTTTT.

The chain joins TRBV4-1 to TRBJ2-1; 12 bases line up with TRBD1. This CDR3 region has 15 residues. Trimming took 4 bases from V and 9 from J; bases not matched to a gene: 7. Germline V gene data show CDR1 as MGHRA and CDR2 as YSYEKL. This CDR3 is CASSRQGQGASEQFF. DNA of the CDR3: TGCGCCAGCAGCCGTCAGGGACAGGGGGCGAGTGAGCAGTTCTTC.

This sequence joins TRBV2 and TRBJ2-5; the match to TRBD1 covers 7 bases. The length of the CDR3 is 14 residues. CDR1 is SNHLY and CDR2 is FYNNEI in the germline V gene. Germline trimming cut 6 bases from V and 3 bases from J; bases unmatched to any gene: 7. The CDR3 is CASRAGTDEETQYF. The DNA of the CDR3 is TGTGCCAGCAGAGCCGGGACAGATGAAGAGACCCAGTACTTC.

A few counts support this clonotype. The chain has TRBV12-3 or TRBV12-4 and TRBJ2-5; 7 bases are a match to TRBD1. Trimming cost V 6 bases and J 7 bases; bases outside gene matches: 17. The CDR3 length is 16 residues. The chain's CDR3 is CASSRTGTAVVWTQYF. CDR3 nucleotide sequence: TGTGCCAGCAGCCGAACCGGGACAGCAGTAGTGTGGACCCAGTACTTC.

This clonotype was detected a few times. This chain links TRBV12-3 or TRBV12-4 with TRBJ2-1, with D possibly matching TRBD1 (6 bases). V was shortened by 4 bases and J by 4 bases, with 20 bases between the two germline ends. The CDR3 contains 17 residues. The CDR3 DNA reads TGTGCCAGCAGTTCGATTTCTCCCCGGGACAAGTACAATGAGCAGTTCTTC. Protein: CASSSISPRDKYNEQFF.

This clonotype was counted between two and nine times. The rearrangement uses TRBV4-3 and TRBJ1-4; perhaps TRBD1 as D (5 bases). V was pared by 5 bases and J by 5 bases, with 15 bases between. The CDR3 totals 15 residues. CDR1 is LGHNA and CDR2 is YSLEER in the germline V gene. Here the CDR3 reads CASSSGHNGNEKLFF. CDR3 sequence (DNA): TGCGCCAGCAGCTCAGGACACAACGGGAATGAAAAACTGTTTTTT.

This chain joins TRBV11-2 and TRBJ2-5; D might be TRBD1 or TRBD2, each matching 5 bases. Germline lookup yields CDR1 SGHAT and CDR2 FQNNGV. The CDR3 runs to 17 residues. V was trimmed by 0 bases and J by 1 base, leaving 15 bases between them. The CDR3 is CASSLDRVPGPQETQYF. CDR3 in DNA: TGTGCCAGCAGCTTAGATCGTGTTCCGGGGCCCCAAGAGACCCAGTACTTC.

This clonotype was counted at least ten times. The chain is built from TRBV18 and TRBJ2-5; the D gene is possibly TRBD2 (5 bases). There are 13 residues in the CDR3. CDR1 and CDR2 (germline): KGHSH, LQKENI. V lost 6 bases and J 3 bases, leaving 11 bases between the germline ends. CDR3 region: CASSRGVEETQYF. The CDR3, as DNA: TGTGCCAGCTCCCGGGGAGTTGAAGAGACCCAGTACTTC.

The chain is built from TRBV12-3 or TRBV12-4 and TRBJ1-1, with D unresolved. Trimming stripped 5 bases from V and 3 bases from J, with 13 bases between. The CDR3 is 14 residues long. In nucleotides, the CDR3 is TGTGCCAGCAGTCCCGCCCGCACCCACACTGAAGCTTTCTTT. As protein: CASSPARTHTEAFF.